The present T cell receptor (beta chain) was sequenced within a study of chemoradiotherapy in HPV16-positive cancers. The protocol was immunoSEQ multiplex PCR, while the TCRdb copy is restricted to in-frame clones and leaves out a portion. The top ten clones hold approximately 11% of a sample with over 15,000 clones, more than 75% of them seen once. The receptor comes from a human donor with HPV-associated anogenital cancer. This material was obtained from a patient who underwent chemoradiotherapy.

The CDR3 DNA reads TGTGCCAGCAGTCCAGCGGGGGCCTCCGAGGATTGGGAGCAGTTCTTC. Translated: CASSPAGASEDWEQFF. V gene TRBV28 combines with J gene TRBJ2-1; the match to TRBD2 covers 8 bases. The CDR3 covers 16 residues. Germline loops: CDR1 MDHEN, CDR2 SYDVKM. V gave up 5 bases and J gave up 10 bases; unmatched junction bases: 16.